This T cell receptor (beta chain) was sequenced for a study of blood T cells in healthy people across ages. Points from the study as a whole: Long-lived and aged donors differed, with more naive CD4+ cells and higher diversity in the long-lived.

The V and J ends lost 2 bases and 4 bases, in that order; junction bases with no gene match: 8. This CDR3 is 16 amino acids long. Germline CDR1 SGHTS, CDR2 YDEGEE. Primed by a sample-barcoded 5' primer and a J-beta primer mix, a second PCR proceeded for roughly 6 to 12 cycles. TCRdb ran MiXCR on the 5' RACE reads and lists one entry per CDR3 protein. The sample yields some 1 million distinct CDR3 sequences, around 43% seen once. Notes on this clonotype: Its target is unknown.

Donors ranged from roughly 6 to 100 years old and were healthy Caucasians in Russia. The origin of this receptor is a woman aged 60-70 years in good health. J is TRBJ2-3 and V is TRBV5-8, with 9 bases lining up with TRBD2. What was sequenced was blood. In DNA form, the CDR3 reads TGTGCCAGCAGCTTTGGGCATAGCGGGAGTTCAGATACGCAGTATTTT. Residues: CASSFGHSGSSDTQYF.